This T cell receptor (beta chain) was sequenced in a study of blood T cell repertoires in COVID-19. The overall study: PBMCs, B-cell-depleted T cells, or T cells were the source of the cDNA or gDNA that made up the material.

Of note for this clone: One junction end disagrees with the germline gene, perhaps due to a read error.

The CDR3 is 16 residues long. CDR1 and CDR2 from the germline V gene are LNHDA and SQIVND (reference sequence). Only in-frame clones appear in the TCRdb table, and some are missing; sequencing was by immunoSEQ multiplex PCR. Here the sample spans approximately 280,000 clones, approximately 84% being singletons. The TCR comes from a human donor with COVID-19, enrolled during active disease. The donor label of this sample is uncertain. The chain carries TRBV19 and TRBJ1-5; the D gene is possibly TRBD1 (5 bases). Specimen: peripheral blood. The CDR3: CTSSLNPTVSGQPQHF. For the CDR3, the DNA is TGTACCAGTAGTCTCAACCCGACAGTAAGTGGCCAGCCCCAGCATTTT.